These T cell receptor beta chains were read from a single sample in a study of long-term antiretroviral therapy in people with HIV. The assay was immunoSEQ multiplex PCR, and TCRdb's table has in-frame clones only and misses some. The sample has 40,000 to 50,000 clones, over 90% seen once. The input for sequencing was unsorted PBMCs, taken 9.2 years after starting antiretroviral therapy. Every receptor here comes from a man aged 30 to 45 with HIV. CDR3s include the opening cysteine and the closing phenylalanine or tryptophan. D genes are given only for firm matches. Some rows have no size entry. The others give once, few or many, or a class for an expanded clone.

d_gene: .
j_gene: TRBJ2-7
v_gene: TRBV7-2
abundance: .
CDR3aa: CASSLGSPPYEQYF
CDR3nt: TGTGCCAGCAGCTTAGGGTCCCCTCCGTACGAGCAGTACTTC

d_gene: .
j_gene: TRBJ1-1
v_gene: TRBV6-1
abundance: .
CDR3aa: CASSEAVGEKEAFF
CDR3nt: TGTGCCAGCAGTGAAGCGGTGGGTGAGAAAGAAGCTTTCTTT

d_gene: .
j_gene: TRBJ2-3
v_gene: TRBV11-2
abundance: .
CDR3aa: CASSFSRTQYF
CDR3nt: TGTGCCAGCAGCTTCTCCCGAACGCAGTATTTT

d_gene: .
j_gene: TRBJ2-7
v_gene: TRBV5-5
abundance: .
CDR3aa: CASSPQGLAYEQYF
CDR3nt: TGTGCCAGCAGCCCCCAGGGATTAGCCTACGAGCAGTACTTC

d_gene: .
j_gene: TRBJ2-5
v_gene: TRBV6-5
abundance: .
CDR3aa: CASSALGGLQETQYF
CDR3nt: TGTGCCAGCAGTGCCCTCGGGGGCCTCCAAGAGACCCAGTACTTC

d_gene: TRBD1
j_gene: TRBJ1-5
v_gene: TRBV5-1
abundance: .
CDR3aa: CASSLDGTGGGQPQHF
CDR3nt: TGCGCCAGCAGCTTGGACGGAACAGGGGGCGGACAGCCCCAGCATTTT

d_gene: .
j_gene: TRBJ1-1
v_gene: TRBV5-1
abundance: .
CDR3aa: CASSLEQTLNTEAFF
CDR3nt: TGCGCCAGCAGCTTGGAACAGACGCTAAACACTGAAGCTTTCTTT

d_gene: .
j_gene: TRBJ2-3
v_gene: TRBV19
abundance: .
CDR3aa: CASSMAPTGSTDTQYF
CDR3nt: TGTGCCAGTAGTATGGCTCCAACAGGAAGCACAGATACGCAGTATTTT

d_gene: .
j_gene: TRBJ1-2
v_gene: TRBV19
abundance: once
CDR3aa: CASSIGGANGYTF
CDR3nt: TGTGCCAGTAGTATTGGGGGGGCGAATGGCTACACCTTC

d_gene: TRBD1
j_gene: TRBJ2-3
v_gene: TRBV15
abundance: .
CDR3aa: CATSTRQGDDTQYF
CDR3nt: TGTGCCACCAGCACCCGACAGGGGGACGATACGCAGTATTTT

d_gene: .
j_gene: TRBJ1-6
v_gene: TRBV5-6
abundance: .
CDR3aa: CASSFDHLGSPLHF
CDR3nt: TGTGCCAGCAGCTTCGACCACCTCGGTTCACCCCTCCACTTT

d_gene: TRBD1
j_gene: TRBJ2-5
v_gene: TRBV5-1
abundance: .
CDR3aa: CASSPGTGLEETQYF
CDR3nt: TGCGCCAGCAGCCCTGGGACAGGGTTGGAAGAGACCCAGTACTTC

d_gene: .
j_gene: TRBJ2-1
v_gene: TRBV27
abundance: .
CDR3aa: CASRPGGSSYNEQFF
CDR3nt: TGTGCCAGCAGGCCGGGGGGCAGCTCCTACAATGAGCAGTTCTTC

d_gene: TRBD1
j_gene: TRBJ1-1
v_gene: TRBV27
abundance: .
CDR3aa: CASSSDRADTEAFF
CDR3nt: TGTGCCAGCAGTTCGGACAGGGCAGACACTGAAGCTTTCTTT

d_gene: .
j_gene: TRBJ1-2
v_gene: TRBV4-1
abundance: .
CDR3aa: CASSPAPGVYGYTF
CDR3nt: TGCGCCAGCAGCCCAGCCCCGGGGGTGTATGGCTACACCTTC

d_gene: .
j_gene: TRBJ2-6
v_gene: TRBV6-5
abundance: .
CDR3aa: CASSYHRSSGANVLTF
CDR3nt: TGTGCCAGCAGTTACCACAGGAGCTCTGGGGCCAACGTCCTGACTTTC